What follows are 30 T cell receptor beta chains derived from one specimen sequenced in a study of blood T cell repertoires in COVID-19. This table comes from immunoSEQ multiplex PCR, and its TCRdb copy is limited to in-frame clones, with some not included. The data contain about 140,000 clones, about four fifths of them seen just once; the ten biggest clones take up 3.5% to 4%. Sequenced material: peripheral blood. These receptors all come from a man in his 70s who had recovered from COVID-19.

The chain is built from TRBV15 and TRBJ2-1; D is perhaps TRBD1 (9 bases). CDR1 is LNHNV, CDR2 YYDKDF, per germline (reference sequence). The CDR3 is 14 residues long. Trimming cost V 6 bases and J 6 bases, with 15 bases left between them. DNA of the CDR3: TGTGCCACCAGTAGCGGGACAGGGCGCAATGAGCAGTTCTTC. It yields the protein CATSSGTGRNEQFF.

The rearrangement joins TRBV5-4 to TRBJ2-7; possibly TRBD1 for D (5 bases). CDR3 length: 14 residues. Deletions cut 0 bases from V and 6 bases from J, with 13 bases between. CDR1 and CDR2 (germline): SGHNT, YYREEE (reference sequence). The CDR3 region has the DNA TGTGCCAGCAGCTTGGACGTGGGGCCCCGCGAGCAGTACTTC. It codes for CASSLDVGPREQYF.

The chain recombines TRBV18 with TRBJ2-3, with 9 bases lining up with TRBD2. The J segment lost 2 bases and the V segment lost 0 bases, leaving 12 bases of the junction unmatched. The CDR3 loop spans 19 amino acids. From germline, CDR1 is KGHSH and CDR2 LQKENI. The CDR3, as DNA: TGTGCCAGCTCACCACCGAGACTAGCGGACCCCAGCCCCACAGATACGCAGTATTTT. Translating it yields CASSPPRLADPSPTDTQYF. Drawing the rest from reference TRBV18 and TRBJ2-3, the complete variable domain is NAGVMQNPRHLVRRRGQEARLRCSPMKGHSHVYWYRQLPEEGLKFMVYLQKENIIDESGMPKERFSAEFPKEGPSILRIQQVVRGDSAAYFCASSPPRLADPSPTDTQYFGPGTRLTVL.

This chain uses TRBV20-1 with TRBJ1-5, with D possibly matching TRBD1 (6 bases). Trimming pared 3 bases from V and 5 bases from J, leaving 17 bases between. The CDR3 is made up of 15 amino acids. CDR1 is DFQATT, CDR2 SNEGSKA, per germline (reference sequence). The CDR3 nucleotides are TGCAGTGCTAGTGACCCGGGGGGCATTGATCAGCCCCAGCATTTT. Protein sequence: CSASDPGGIDQPQHF.

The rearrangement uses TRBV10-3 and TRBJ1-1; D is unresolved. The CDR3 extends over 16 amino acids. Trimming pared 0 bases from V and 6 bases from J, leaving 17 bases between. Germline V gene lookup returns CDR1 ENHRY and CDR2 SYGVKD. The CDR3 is CAISESSALAVPEAFF. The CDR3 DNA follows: TGTGCCATCAGTGAGTCGTCGGCCCTTGCGGTCCCTGAAGCTTTCTTT.

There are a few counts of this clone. Here the CDR3 DNA reads TGTGCCAGCAGCGGTCGACAGGGGGATTCACCCCTCCACTTT. This translates into CASSGRQGDSPLHF. The chain recombines TRBV9 with TRBJ1-6; 9 nucleotides agree with TRBD1. This CDR3 is built from 14 residues. Trimming took 3 bases from V and 8 from J; bases not matched to a gene: 3. Germline V gene lookup returns CDR1 SGDLS and CDR2 YYNGEE. Together with reference TRBV9 and TRBJ1-6, the CDR3 gives the full variable domain: DSGVTQTPKHLITATGQRVTLRCSPRSGDLSVYWYQQSLDQGLQFLIQYYNGEERAKGNILERFSAQQFPDLHSELNLSSLELGDSALYFCASSGRQGDSPLHFGNGTRLTVT.

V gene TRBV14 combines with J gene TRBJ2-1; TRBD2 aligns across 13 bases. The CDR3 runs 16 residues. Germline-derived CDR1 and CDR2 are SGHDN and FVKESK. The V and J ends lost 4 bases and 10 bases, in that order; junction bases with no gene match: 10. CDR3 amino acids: CASSPKPGLAGWEQFF. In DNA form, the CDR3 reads TGTGCCAGCAGCCCTAAACCGGGACTAGCGGGATGGGAGCAGTTCTTC.

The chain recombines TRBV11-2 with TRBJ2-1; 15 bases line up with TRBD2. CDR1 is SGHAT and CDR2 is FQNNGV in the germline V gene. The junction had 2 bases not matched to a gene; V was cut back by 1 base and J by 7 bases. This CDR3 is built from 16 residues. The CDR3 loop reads CASSLGGTSGRNEQFF. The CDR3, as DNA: TGTGCCAGCAGCTTAGGGGGGACTAGCGGGAGGAATGAGCAGTTCTTC.

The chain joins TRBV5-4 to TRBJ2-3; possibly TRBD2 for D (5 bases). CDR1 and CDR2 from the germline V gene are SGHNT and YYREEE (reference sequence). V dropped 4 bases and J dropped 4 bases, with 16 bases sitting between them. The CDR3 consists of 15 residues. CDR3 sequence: CASSKGSADSDTQYF. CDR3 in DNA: TGTGCCAGCAGCAAAGGGAGTGCGGATTCAGATACGCAGTATTTT.

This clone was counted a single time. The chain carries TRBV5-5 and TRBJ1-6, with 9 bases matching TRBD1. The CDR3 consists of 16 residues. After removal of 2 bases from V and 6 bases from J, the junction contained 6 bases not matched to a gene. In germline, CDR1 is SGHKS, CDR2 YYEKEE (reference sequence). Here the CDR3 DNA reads TGTGCCAGCAGCTTAGCTCCGGGACAGGGTAATTCACCCCTCCACTTT. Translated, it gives CASSLAPGQGNSPLHF.

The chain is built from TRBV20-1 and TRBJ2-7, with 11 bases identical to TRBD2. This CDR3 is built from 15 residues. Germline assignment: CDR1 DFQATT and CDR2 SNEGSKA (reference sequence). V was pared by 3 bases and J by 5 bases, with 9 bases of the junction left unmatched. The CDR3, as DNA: TGCAGTGCTAGTCCCCGACTAGCGGGAAACAACGAGCAGTACTTC. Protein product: CSASPRLAGNNEQYF.

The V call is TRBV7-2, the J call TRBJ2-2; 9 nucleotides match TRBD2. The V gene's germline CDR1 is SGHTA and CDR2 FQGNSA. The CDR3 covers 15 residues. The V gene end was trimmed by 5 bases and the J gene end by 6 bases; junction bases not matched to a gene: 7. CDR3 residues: CASSPLAGIPGELFF. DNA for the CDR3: TGTGCCAGCAGCCCCCTAGCGGGAATCCCCGGGGAGCTGTTTTTT.

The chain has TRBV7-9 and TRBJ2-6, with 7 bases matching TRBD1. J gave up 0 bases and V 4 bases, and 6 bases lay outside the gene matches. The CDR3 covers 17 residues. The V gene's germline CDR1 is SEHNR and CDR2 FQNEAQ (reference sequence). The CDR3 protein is CASSSPGQPSGANVLTF. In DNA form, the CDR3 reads TGTGCCAGCAGCTCTCCGGGACAGCCCTCTGGGGCCAACGTCCTGACTTTC.

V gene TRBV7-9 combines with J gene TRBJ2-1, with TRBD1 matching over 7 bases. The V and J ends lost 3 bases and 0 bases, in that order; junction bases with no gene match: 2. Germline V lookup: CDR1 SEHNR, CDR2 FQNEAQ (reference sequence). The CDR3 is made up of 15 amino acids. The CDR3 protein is CASSLQGVSYNEQFF. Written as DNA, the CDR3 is TGTGCCAGCAGCTTGCAGGGGGTCTCCTACAATGAGCAGTTCTTC. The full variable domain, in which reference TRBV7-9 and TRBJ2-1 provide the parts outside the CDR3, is DTGVSQNPRHKITKRGQNVTFRCDPISEHNRLYWYRQTLGQGPEFLTYFQNEAQLEKSRLLSDRFSAERPKGSFSTLEIQRTEQGDSAMYLCASSLQGVSYNEQFFGPGTRLTVL.

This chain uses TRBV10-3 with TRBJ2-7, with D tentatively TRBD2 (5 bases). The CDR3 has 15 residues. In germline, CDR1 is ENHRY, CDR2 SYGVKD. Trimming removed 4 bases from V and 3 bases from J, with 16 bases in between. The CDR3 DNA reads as TGTGCCATCAGTGGAGGGTCCAGCCGAGACTACGAGCAGTACTTC. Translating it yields CAISGGSSRDYEQYF.

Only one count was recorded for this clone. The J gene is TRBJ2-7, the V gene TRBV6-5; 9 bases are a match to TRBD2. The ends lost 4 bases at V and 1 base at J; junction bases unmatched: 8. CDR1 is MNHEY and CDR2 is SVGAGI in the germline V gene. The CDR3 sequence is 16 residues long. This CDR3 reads CASSSLTSGLSYEQYF. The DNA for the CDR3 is TGTGCCAGCAGTTCTCTGACTAGCGGCCTATCCTACGAGCAGTACTTC.

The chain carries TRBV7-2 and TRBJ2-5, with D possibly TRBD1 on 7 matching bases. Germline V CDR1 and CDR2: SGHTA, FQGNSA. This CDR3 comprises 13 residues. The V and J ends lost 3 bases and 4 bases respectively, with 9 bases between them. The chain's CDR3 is CASSFQGGETQYF. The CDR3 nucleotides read TGTGCCAGCAGCTTTCAGGGGGGAGAGACCCAGTACTTC.

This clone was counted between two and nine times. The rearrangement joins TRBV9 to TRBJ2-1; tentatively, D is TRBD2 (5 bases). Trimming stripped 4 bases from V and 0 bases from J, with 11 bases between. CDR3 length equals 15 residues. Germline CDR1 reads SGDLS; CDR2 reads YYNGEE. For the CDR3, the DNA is TGTGCCAGCAGCCACAGCGGTAGCTCCTACAATGAGCAGTTCTTC. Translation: CASSHSGSSYNEQFF.

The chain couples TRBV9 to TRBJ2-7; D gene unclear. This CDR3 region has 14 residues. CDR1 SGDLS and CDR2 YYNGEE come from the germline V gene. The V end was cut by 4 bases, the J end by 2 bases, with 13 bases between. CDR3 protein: CASSPHTTPYEQYF. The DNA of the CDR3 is TGTGCCAGCAGCCCGCACACTACACCCTACGAGCAGTACTTC.

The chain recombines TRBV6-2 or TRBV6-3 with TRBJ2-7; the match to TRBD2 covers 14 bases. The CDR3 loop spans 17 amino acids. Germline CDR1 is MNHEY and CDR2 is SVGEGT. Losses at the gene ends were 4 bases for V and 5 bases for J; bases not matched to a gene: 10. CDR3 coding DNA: TGTGCCAGCAGTTCCTCCCTTGGACTAGCGGGAGGAGACGAGCAGTACTTC. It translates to CASSSSLGLAGGDEQYF.

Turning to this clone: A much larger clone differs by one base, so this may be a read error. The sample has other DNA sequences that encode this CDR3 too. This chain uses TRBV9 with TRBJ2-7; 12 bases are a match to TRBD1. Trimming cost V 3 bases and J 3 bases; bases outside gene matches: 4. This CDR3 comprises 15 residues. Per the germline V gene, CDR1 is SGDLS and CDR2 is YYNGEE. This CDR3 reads CASSAGTGGFYEQYF. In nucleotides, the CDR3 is TGTGCCAGCAGCGCCGGGACAGGGGGCTTCTACGAGCAGTACTTC.

CDR3 amino acids: CASSQAASAGRYNEQFF. The DNA for the CDR3 is TGTGCCAGCAGCCAAGCGGCTAGCGCCGGACGTTACAATGAGCAGTTCTTC. The rearrangement uses TRBV14 and TRBJ2-1; maybe TRBD2 (6 bases). Germline CDR1 reads SGHDN; CDR2 reads FVKESK. Trimming shortened V by 1 base and J by 4 bases, and 17 bases separated the two germline ends. The CDR3 totals 17 residues. The variable domain in full, with the rest retrieved from reference TRBV14 and TRBJ2-1, is EAGVTQFPSHSVIEKGQTVTLRCDPISGHDNLYWYRRVMGKEIKFLLHFVKESKQDESGMPNNRFLAERTGGTYSTLKVQPAELEDSGVYFCASSQAASAGRYNEQFFGPGTRLTVL.

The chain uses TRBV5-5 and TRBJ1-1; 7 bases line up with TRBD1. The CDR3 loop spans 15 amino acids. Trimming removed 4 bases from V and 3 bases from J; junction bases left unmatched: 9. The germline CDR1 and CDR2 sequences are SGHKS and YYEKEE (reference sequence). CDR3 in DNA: TGTGCCAGCAGCGGACCAGGGGGTCGGGACACTGAAGCTTTCTTT. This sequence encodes CASSGPGGRDTEAFF. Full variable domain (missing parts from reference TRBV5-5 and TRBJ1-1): DAGVTQSPTHLIKTRGQQVTLRCSPISGHKSVSWYQQVLGQGPQFIFQYYEKEERGRGNFPDRFSARQFPNYSSELNVNALLLGDSALYLCASSGPGGRDTEAFFGQGTRLTVV.

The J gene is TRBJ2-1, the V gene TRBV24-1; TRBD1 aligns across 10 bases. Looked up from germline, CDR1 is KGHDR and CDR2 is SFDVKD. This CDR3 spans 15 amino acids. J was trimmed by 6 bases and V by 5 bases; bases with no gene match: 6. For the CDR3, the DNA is TGTGCCACCAGTGGCGGACAGGGGGTGGTCAATGAGCAGTTCTTC. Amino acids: CATSGGQGVVNEQFF.

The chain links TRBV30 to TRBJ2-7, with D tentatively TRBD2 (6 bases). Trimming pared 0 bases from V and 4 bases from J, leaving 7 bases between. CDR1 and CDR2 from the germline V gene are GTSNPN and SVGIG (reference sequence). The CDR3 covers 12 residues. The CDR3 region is CAWSVGGYEQYF. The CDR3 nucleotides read TGTGCCTGGAGTGTCGGGGGTTACGAGCAGTACTTC.

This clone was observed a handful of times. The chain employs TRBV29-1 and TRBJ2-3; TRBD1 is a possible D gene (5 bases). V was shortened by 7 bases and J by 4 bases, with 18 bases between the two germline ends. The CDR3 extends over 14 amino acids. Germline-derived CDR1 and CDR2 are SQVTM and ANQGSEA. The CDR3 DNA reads TGCAGCGCTGCGAGACAGAGGATGGCAGATACGCAGTATTTT. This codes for CSAARQRMADTQYF.

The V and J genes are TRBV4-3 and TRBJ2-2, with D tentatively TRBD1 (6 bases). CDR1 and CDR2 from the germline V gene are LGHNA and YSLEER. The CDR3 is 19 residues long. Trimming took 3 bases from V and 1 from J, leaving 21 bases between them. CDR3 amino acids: CASSQYSSTGYGNTGELFF. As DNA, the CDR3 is TGCGCCAGCAGCCAGTATTCCTCTACAGGGTATGGGAACACCGGGGAGCTGTTTTTT.

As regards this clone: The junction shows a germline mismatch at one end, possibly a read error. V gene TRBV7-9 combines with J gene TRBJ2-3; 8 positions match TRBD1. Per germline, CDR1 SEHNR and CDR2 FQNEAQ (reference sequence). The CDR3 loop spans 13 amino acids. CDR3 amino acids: CASRGRISDTQYF. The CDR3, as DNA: TGTGCGAGCAGGGGGCGCATATCAGATACGCAGTATTTT.

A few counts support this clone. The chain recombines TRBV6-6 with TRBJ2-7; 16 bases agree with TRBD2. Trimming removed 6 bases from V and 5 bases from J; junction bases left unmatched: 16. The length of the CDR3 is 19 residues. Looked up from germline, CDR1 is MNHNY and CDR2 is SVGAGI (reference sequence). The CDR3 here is CASRRGTSGRALRRNEQYF. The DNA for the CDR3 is TGTGCCAGCAGACGAGGGACTAGCGGGAGGGCCTTGAGAAGGAACGAGCAGTACTTC.

The CDR3 reads CASKDRATDTQYF. The CDR3 coding sequence is TGTGCCAGCAAGGACAGGGCGACAGATACGCAGTATTTT. The chain employs TRBV25-1 and TRBJ2-3; 8 bases line up with TRBD1. The CDR3 has 13 amino acids. Germline CDR1 and CDR2: MGHDK and SYGVNS. Trimming at V came to 7 bases and at J to 3 bases, leaving 3 bases not matched to a gene. Full variable domain (missing parts from reference TRBV25-1 and TRBJ2-3): EADIYQTPRYLVIGTGKKITLECSQTMGHDKMYWYQQDPGMELHLIHYSYGVNSTEKGDLSSESTVSRIRTEHFPLTLESARPSHTSQYLCASKDRATDTQYFGPGTRLTVL.